The 5 T cell receptor beta chains in this list originate from one sample, sequenced in a study of T-cell memory formation after mild COVID-19. TCRdb redid the calling of the 5' RACE reads with MiXCR, one entry per CDR3 protein. The table records just over 150,000 distinct CDR3 sequences, around a third of them present only once. The source material was PBMCs or a T cell subset sorted from them (not recorded which). These receptor sequences come from an adult woman who had mild COVID-19 (a few samples of this study predate the infection). Cell type and time point are not known.

This clonotype was seen more than once but under ten times. The V gene is TRBV7-9, the J gene TRBJ2-2; no clear D. This CDR3 spans 15 amino acids. V was clipped by 0 bases and J by 6 bases, with 11 bases between them. Germline V gene sequence: CDR1 SEHNR, CDR2 FQNEAQ (reference sequence). The CDR3 region has the DNA TGTGCCAGCAGCTTAGCTGGGGAATCGGCCGGGGAGCTGTTTTTT. This codes for CASSLAGESAGELFF.

This clonotype was detected only a few times. V usage is TRBV7-2 and J usage is TRBJ2-1; D is undetermined. V was pared by 1 base and J by 7 bases, with 11 bases between. Germline CDR1 is SGHTA and CDR2 is FQGNSA. CDR3 length: 14 amino acids. The CDR3 is CASSLEHPRNEQFF. The CDR3 coding sequence is TGTGCCAGCAGCTTAGAACACCCCCGGAATGAGCAGTTCTTC.

This clonotype was seen a handful of times. CDR3 region: CASSATGINEQYF. DNA of the CDR3: TGTGCCAGCAGCGCTACAGGGATCAACGAGCAGTACTTC. The rearrangement joins TRBV7-9 to TRBJ2-7; weak D call: TRBD1 (6 bases). Trimming took off 5 bases at V and 5 bases at J, with 13 bases between the two ends. Germline assignment: CDR1 SEHNR and CDR2 FQNEAQ (reference sequence). The CDR3 length is 13 residues.

The chain links TRBV20-1 to TRBJ1-2; D perhaps matches TRBD1 (6 bases). Deletions cut 1 base from V and 4 bases from J, with 16 bases between. CDR1 is DFQATT, CDR2 SNEGSKA, per germline (reference sequence). The CDR3 length is 15 residues. The CDR3, as DNA: TGCAGTGCTAGAGTGGGGGCGAGGGACCCCTATGGCTACACCTTC. It translates to CSARVGARDPYGYTF.

This chain joins TRBV7-2 and TRBJ2-7; no clear D. The CDR3 loop spans 14 amino acids. Germline CDR1 SGHTA, CDR2 FQGNSA. V lost 1 base and J lost 1, with 8 bases in between. This CDR3 reads CASSLVALSYEQYF. CDR3 nucleotides: TGTGCCAGCAGCTTAGTGGCTCTATCCTACGAGCAGTACTTC.